A single sample gave rise to the 30 T cell receptor beta chains below, sequenced in a study of hypomethylating agent response in myelodysplastic syndrome. Measured with immunoSEQ multiplex PCR; TCRdb has only the in-frame clones, and not every one. The profile shows several thousand clones, roughly 86% of them singletons. This specimen was bone marrow, taken before or after starting hypomethylating agent treatment for myelodysplastic syndrome (not recorded which). These receptors were collected from a human donor with myelodysplastic syndrome.

The count of this clone is one. The rearrangement uses TRBV6-5 and TRBJ1-6; no clear D. Germline values: CDR1 MNHEY, CDR2 SVGAGI. The CDR3 loop spans 15 amino acids. V lost 3 bases, J lost 2 bases, and 8 bases lay in between. The CDR3 protein is CASSYLRPYNSPLHF. The CDR3, as DNA: TGTGCCAGCAGTTATTTGAGGCCCTATAATTCACCCCTCCACTTT.

The CDR3 loop reads CASSLAGSSYNEQFF. The CDR3, as DNA: TGCGCCAGCAGCTTGGCAGGGAGCTCCTACAATGAGCAGTTCTTC. The J gene is TRBJ2-1, the V gene TRBV5-1; either TRBD1 or TRBD2 may supply D (5 bases each). The CDR3 length is 15 residues. Germline-derived CDR1 and CDR2 are SGHRS and YFSETQ. V was shortened by 0 bases and J by 0 bases, with 7 bases between the two germline ends.

For the CDR3, the DNA is TGTGCCAGTAAGGAATGGACTTCTCGTCAGACTGAAGCTTTCTTT. It yields the protein CASKEWTSRQTEAFF. V and J are TRBV19 and TRBJ1-1; no reliable D call. Deletions cut 7 bases from V and 5 bases from J, with 20 bases between. The CDR3 spans 15 residues. In germline, CDR1 is LNHDA, CDR2 SQIVND (reference sequence).

The sample holds one count of this clone. The chain employs TRBV29-1 and TRBJ1-2, with D tentatively TRBD1 (5 bases). Germline assignment: CDR1 SQVTM and CDR2 ANQGSEA. The CDR3 loop spans 16 amino acids. V was pared by 1 base and J by 0 bases, with 15 bases between. CDR3 residues: CSVEATGVRANYGYTF. CDR3 coding DNA: TGCAGCGTTGAAGCAACAGGTGTACGAGCTAACTATGGCTACACCTTC.

The genes are TRBV4-1 and TRBJ1-5; tentatively, D is TRBD1 (5 bases). Germline CDR1 is MGHRA and CDR2 is YSYEKL. Trimming shortened V by 0 bases and J by 6 bases, and 9 bases separated the two germline ends. The CDR3 length is 14 residues. As DNA, the CDR3 is TGCGCCAGCAGCCAAGAAGGGGAGGGTCAGCCCCAGCATTTT. Its translation: CASSQEGEGQPQHF.

This clone was seen more than once but under ten times. The V call is TRBV30, the J call TRBJ1-2; no clear D. Looked up from germline, CDR1 is GTSNPN and CDR2 is SVGIG (reference sequence). There are 11 residues in the CDR3. V lost 0 bases and J 8 bases, leaving 7 bases between the germline ends. CDR3: CAWSVRRGYTF. The DNA of the CDR3 is TGTGCCTGGAGTGTACGTCGGGGCTACACCTTC. Combining the CDR3 with reference TRBV30 and TRBJ1-2 gives the whole variable domain SQTIHQWPATLVQPVGSPLSLECTVEGTSNPNLYWYRQAAGRGLQLLFYSVGIGQISSEVPQNLSASRPQDRQFILSSKKLLLSDSGFYLCAWSVRRGYTFGSGTRLTVV.

The chain has TRBV6-5 and TRBJ2-7, with D hard to call. Deletions cut 0 bases from V and 0 bases from J, with 12 bases between. CDR3 length equals 16 residues. Per the germline V gene, CDR1 is MNHEY and CDR2 is SVGAGI. CDR3 sequence (DNA): TGTGCCAGCAGTTACTCAGGATCAGCATCCTCCTACGAGCAGTACTTC. Protein product: CASSYSGSASSYEQYF.

The rearrangement links TRBV5-1 to TRBJ1-2, with D possibly being TRBD1 (5 bases). V lost 4 bases and J lost 7, with 17 bases in between. In germline, CDR1 is SGHRS, CDR2 YFSETQ. The CDR3 has 14 residues. In nucleotides, the CDR3 is TGCGCCAGCAGCACCGGTGGAGGGGAAGTTGGCTACACCTTC. Translation gives CASSTGGGEVGYTF.

V usage is TRBV2 and J usage is TRBJ1-3; 7 bases agree with TRBD1. Germline V lookup: CDR1 SNHLY, CDR2 FYNNEI. The CDR3 is 14 residues long. The J segment lost 4 bases and the V segment lost 7 bases, leaving 7 bases of the junction unmatched. The CDR3 DNA sequence: TGTGCCAGCAATAGCCCAGGGGGAGGAAACACCATATATTTT. It translates to CASNSPGGGNTIYF.

The chain employs TRBV5-5 and TRBJ2-7; D is ambiguous. Trimming removed 5 bases at V and 4 bases at J, with 10 bases between. The CDR3 has 12 amino acids. Germline CDR1 is SGHKS and CDR2 is YYEKEE (reference sequence). The CDR3 nucleotides read TGTGCCAGCAGTCCCCTCGGTTACGAGCAGTACGTC. Protein product: CASSPLGYEQYV.

The table lists this clone with a few counts. The chain has TRBV9 and TRBJ1-2, with D hard to call. Germline CDR1 reads SGDLS; CDR2 reads YYNGEE. The V end lost 1 base, the J end lost 6 bases, and 10 bases lay between the germline ends. The CDR3 length is 13 residues. The DNA of the CDR3 is TGTGCCAGCAGCGTACGAACGACCGATGGCTACACCTTC. As protein: CASSVRTTDGYTF.

The chain recombines TRBV5-1 with TRBJ2-1; D perhaps matches TRBD2 (6 bases). The V end was cut by 7 bases, the J end by 2 bases, with 16 bases between. The CDR3 length is 15 residues. Germline CDR1 SGHRS, CDR2 YFSETQ. The CDR3 here is CASLEGSGTYNEQFF. The CDR3 DNA follows: TGCGCCAGCTTGGAGGGTAGCGGTACCTACAATGAGCAGTTCTTC. Using reference TRBV5-1 and TRBJ2-1 for the parts outside the CDR3, the full variable domain is KAGVTQTPRYLIKTRGQQVTLSCSPISGHRSVSWYQQTPGQGLQFLFEYFSETQRNKGNFPGRFSGRQFSNSRSEMNVSTLELGDSALYLCASLEGSGTYNEQFFGPGTRLTVL.

The chain uses TRBV15 and TRBJ1-4; tentative D call: TRBD1 (6 bases). Germline CDR1 is LNHNV and CDR2 is YYDKDF (reference sequence). The ends were cut back, 3 bases at V and 0 bases at J, with 11 bases in the middle. The CDR3 is 16 residues long. DNA for the CDR3: TGTGCCACCAGCAGCGGACAGATCGCAACTAATGAAAAACTGTTTTTT. This translates into CATSSGQIATNEKLFF.

This chain connects TRBV19 to TRBJ1-2, with TRBD1 matching 8 bases. Trimming cost V 6 bases and J 7 bases; bases outside gene matches: 10. The V gene's germline CDR1 is LNHDA and CDR2 SQIVND (reference sequence). The CDR3 spans 14 residues. The CDR3 DNA follows: TGTGCCAGTAGCCTTGGACAGGGTAATTCTGGCTACACCTTC. Encoded protein: CASSLGQGNSGYTF.

This clone was counted once. The J gene is TRBJ2-5, the V gene TRBV2, with D hard to call. Germline lookup yields CDR1 SNHLY and CDR2 FYNNEI. V was cut by 4 bases and J by 1 base, with 13 bases left in between. There are 15 residues in the CDR3. The CDR3 region is CASSVQKLPQETQYF. The CDR3 nucleotides read TGTGCCAGCAGTGTCCAAAAGCTCCCCCAAGAGACCCAGTACTTC.

This chain joins TRBV19 and TRBJ1-1; D perhaps matches TRBD1 (5 bases). Germline loops: CDR1 LNHDA, CDR2 SQIVND (reference sequence). The CDR3 is made up of 16 amino acids. V was shortened by 7 bases and J by 3 bases, with 21 bases between the two germline ends. This chain's CDR3 is CASKVRGGGGDTEAFF. The CDR3 bases are TGTGCCAGTAAAGTCCGGGGCGGGGGAGGAGACACTGAAGCTTTCTTT.

V is TRBV18 and J is TRBJ2-3; possible D gene TRBD1, 6 bases. V lost 3 bases, J lost 2 bases, and 15 bases lay in between. CDR3 size: 16 residues. From germline, CDR1 is KGHSH and CDR2 LQKENI. In DNA form, the CDR3 reads TGTGCCAGCTCACCGGGAAAAACAGGGCCCACAGATACGCAGTATTTT. Translation gives CASSPGKTGPTDTQYF.

This chain joins TRBV5-4 and TRBJ2-5; tentative D call: TRBD1 (6 bases). With the DNA end fitting TRBJ2-7 better, the J assignment may be wrong. The CDR3 is 16 amino acids. Germline V gives CDR1 SGHNT, CDR2 YYREEE (reference sequence). For the CDR3, the DNA is TGTGCCAGCAGCTCGGGACGCGACAGGAGCCTCTACGAGCAGTACTTC. Translated: CASSSGRDRSLYEQYF.

This clone was observed a handful of times. CDR3 coding DNA: TGTGCCAGCTCACCACGGCAGGGGAACGAGCAGTACTTC. Amino acids: CASSPRQGNEQYF. The chain joins TRBV18 to TRBJ2-7, with D possibly TRBD1 on 6 matching bases. CDR1 and CDR2 (germline): KGHSH, LQKENI. The CDR3 has 13 amino acids. The ends were cut back, 1 base at V and 5 bases at J, with 9 bases in the middle.

The rearrangement links TRBV4-1 to TRBJ2-3, with D maybe TRBD2 (7 bases). From germline, CDR1 is MGHRA and CDR2 YSYEKL. The CDR3 contains 16 residues. Deletions cut 6 bases from V and 5 bases from J, with 21 bases between. The CDR3 is CASRPRMGGGVDTQYF. CDR3 sequence (DNA): TGCGCCAGCAGGCCACGAATGGGGGGGGGCGTAGATACGCAGTATTTT.

This clone occurred once. V is TRBV6-5 and J is TRBJ2-7; TRBD1 matches 12 bases. V gave up 5 bases and J gave up 6 bases; unmatched junction bases: 5. Germline CDR1 and CDR2: MNHEY and SVGAGI. The CDR3 sequence is 14 residues long. The CDR3 DNA is TGTGCCAGCAGTAGGGACAGGGGGCCCTCCGAGCAGTACTTC. It yields the protein CASSRDRGPSEQYF.

The rearrangement links TRBV6-1 to TRBJ1-2; D remains unclear. V lost 5 bases, J lost 4 bases, and 17 bases lay in between. The CDR3 runs to 15 residues. Germline loops: CDR1 MNHNS, CDR2 SASEGT. This CDR3 is CASSWGVGSGYGYTF. The CDR3 DNA reads TGTGCCAGCAGTTGGGGAGTGGGGAGCGGCTATGGCTACACCTTC.

V is TRBV27 and J is TRBJ2-4; the match to TRBD1 covers 8 bases. The CDR3 spans 11 residues. Germline-derived CDR1 and CDR2 are MNHEY and SMNVEV (reference sequence). The J segment lost 8 bases and the V segment lost 10 bases, leaving 4 bases of the junction unmatched. This CDR3 reads CATLQGDIQYF. CDR3 nucleotide sequence: TGTGCCACTCTACAGGGGGACATTCAGTACTTC.

This rearrangement joins TRBV2 to TRBJ2-1, with D perhaps matching TRBD1 (5 bases). Per germline, CDR1 SNHLY and CDR2 FYNNEI. The CDR3 loop spans 14 amino acids. The V and J ends lost 3 bases and 7 bases respectively, with 13 bases between them. CDR3 nucleotides: TGTGCCAGCAGTGATCTCGAGGCAGGGAATGAGCAGTTCTTC. Translation: CASSDLEAGNEQFF.

The chain employs TRBV6-1 and TRBJ2-5, with 12 bases lining up with TRBD2. Looked up from germline, CDR1 is MNHNS and CDR2 is SASEGT. CDR3 length: 15 amino acids. V trimming: 8 bases; J trimming: 5 bases; junction bases outside the gene matches: 9. DNA of the CDR3: TGTGCCAGCTTGATACGTCTAGCGGGGGGGGAGACCCAGTACTTC. Its protein is CASLIRLAGGETQYF.

The chain links TRBV6-1 to TRBJ1-6, with 8 bases aligning to TRBD1. Trimming at V came to 4 bases and at J to 13 bases, leaving 6 bases not matched to a gene. Germline V gene data show CDR1 as MNHNS and CDR2 as SASEGT. The CDR3 runs to 13 residues. The CDR3 DNA reads as TGTGCCAGCAGTGTGGACAGGGAAGTCCCCCTCCACTTT. Translated: CASSVDREVPLHF.

The rearrangement joins TRBV30 to TRBJ2-5; 7 nucleotides agree with TRBD1. Per the germline V gene, CDR1 is GTSNPN and CDR2 is SVGIG (reference sequence). Trimming cost V 2 bases and J 5 bases; bases outside gene matches: 11. CDR3 length equals 15 residues. CDR3 loop: CAWSKYRGRGETQYF. CDR3 sequence (DNA): TGTGCCTGGAGTAAATACAGGGGCCGAGGGGAGACCCAGTACTTC.

The rearrangement joins TRBV9 to TRBJ2-2; a weak D match, TRBD1 (6 bases). Germline CDR1 is SGDLS and CDR2 is YYNGEE. The CDR3 consists of 13 residues. Trimming pared 10 bases from V and 5 bases from J, leaving 15 bases between. The CDR3 DNA reads TGTGCCTCAGGAAAAAGGGGGACCGGGGAGCTGTTTTTT. It is translated as CASGKRGTGELFF.

This clone showed up just a few times. The V call is TRBV28, the J call TRBJ2-7; 10 positions agree with TRBD2. Germline trimming cut 4 bases from V and 6 bases from J; bases unmatched to any gene: 9. CDR3 length equals 15 residues. From germline, CDR1 is MDHEN and CDR2 SYDVKM. The CDR3 spells CASSSLSSSGGEQYV. The DNA for the CDR3 is TGTGCCAGCAGTTCCCTATCTTCTAGCGGGGGCGAGCAGTACGTC.

This chain links TRBV4-1 with TRBJ2-7; D gene ambiguous. The V and J ends lost 4 bases and 2 bases respectively, with 9 bases between them. CDR3 length: 13 amino acids. Germline CDR1 MGHRA, CDR2 YSYEKL. CDR3 amino acids: CASSRYTTYEQYF. In nucleotides, the CDR3 is TGCGCCAGCAGCCGATATACTACCTACGAGCAGTACTTC.